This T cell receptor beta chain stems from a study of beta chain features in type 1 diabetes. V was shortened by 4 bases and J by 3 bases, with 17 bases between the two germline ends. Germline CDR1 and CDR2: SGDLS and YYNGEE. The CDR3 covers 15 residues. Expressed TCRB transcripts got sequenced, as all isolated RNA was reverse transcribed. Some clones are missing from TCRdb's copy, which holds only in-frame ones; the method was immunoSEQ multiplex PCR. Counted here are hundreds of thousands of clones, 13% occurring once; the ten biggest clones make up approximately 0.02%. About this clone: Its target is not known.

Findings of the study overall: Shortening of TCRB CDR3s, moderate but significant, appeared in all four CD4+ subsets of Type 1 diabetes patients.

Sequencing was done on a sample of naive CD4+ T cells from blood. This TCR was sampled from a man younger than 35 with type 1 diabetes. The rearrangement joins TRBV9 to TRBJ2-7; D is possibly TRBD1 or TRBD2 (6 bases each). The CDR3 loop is CASSHLRGPSYEQYF. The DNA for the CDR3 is TGTGCCAGCAGCCACCTACGGGGGCCGAGCTACGAGCAGTACTTC.